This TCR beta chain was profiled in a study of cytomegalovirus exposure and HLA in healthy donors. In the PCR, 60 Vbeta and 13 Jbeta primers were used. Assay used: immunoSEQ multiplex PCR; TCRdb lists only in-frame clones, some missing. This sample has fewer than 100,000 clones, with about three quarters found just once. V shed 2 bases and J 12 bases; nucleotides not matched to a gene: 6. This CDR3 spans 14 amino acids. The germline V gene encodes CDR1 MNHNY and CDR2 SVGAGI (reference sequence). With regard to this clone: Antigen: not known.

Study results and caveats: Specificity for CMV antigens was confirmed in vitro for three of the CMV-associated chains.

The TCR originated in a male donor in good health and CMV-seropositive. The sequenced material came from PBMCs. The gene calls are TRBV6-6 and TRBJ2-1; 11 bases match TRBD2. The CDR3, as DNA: TGTGCCAGCAGTTACCGTAGCGGGAGGGTCTCGCAGTTCTTC. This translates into CASSYRSGRVSQFF.